This T cell receptor beta chain came from a study of blood T cell repertoires in COVID-19. Study information: Samples representing acute and convalescent COVID-19 were sourced from the United States, Italy and Spain.

The repertoire was sequenced with immunoSEQ multiplex PCR; TCRdb's copy has only in-frame clones and lacks some. The sample lists some 70,000 clones, 70% to 90% occurring once. Germline V lookup: CDR1 SEHNR, CDR2 FQNEAQ (reference sequence). The CDR3 is 12 amino acids. Trimming shortened V by 3 bases and J by 7 bases, and 9 bases separated the two germline ends. The V call is TRBV7-9, the J call TRBJ1-1; tentative D call: TRBD1 (6 bases). This TCR was sampled from a man aged 45-60 years with active COVID-19. Sequencing used peripheral blood. The CDR3 DNA is TGTGCCAGCAGCTTCGAGACAGGTGAAGCTTTCTTT. Amino acids: CASSFETGEAFF.